These 9 T cell receptor beta chains came from one sample sequenced in a study of blood T cell repertoires in COVID-19. The protocol was immunoSEQ multiplex PCR, while the TCRdb copy is restricted to in-frame clones and leaves out a portion. The data contain 150,000 to 200,000 clones, approximately 86% of them seen just once; the ten biggest clones take up roughly 2.2%. The source material was peripheral blood. The receptors come from a man aged 65-85 years with active or convalescent COVID-19.

This chain joins TRBV7-8 and TRBJ1-1; 8 bases map to TRBD1. With 5 bases clipped from V and 1 base from J, the junction kept 9 bases outside the gene matches. CDR3 length: 16 residues. Germline V CDR1 and CDR2: SGHVS, FQNEAQ. The CDR3 DNA reads TGTGCCAGCAGCCTGAGACAGGGGATCGCGAACACTGAAGCTTTCTTT. This gives the protein CASSLRQGIANTEAFF.

This chain links TRBV7-9 with TRBJ2-1, with D possibly matching TRBD2 (5 bases). V was clipped by 0 bases and J by 5 bases, with 8 bases between them. The CDR3 has 14 amino acids. CDR1 is SEHNR and CDR2 is FQNEAQ in the germline V gene (reference sequence). Here the CDR3 reads CASSLAPGNNEQFF. The CDR3 DNA reads TGTGCCAGCAGCTTAGCGCCGGGAAACAATGAGCAGTTCTTC. Variable domain in full (rest from reference TRBV7-9 and TRBJ2-1): DTGVSQNPRHKITKRGQNVTFRCDPISEHNRLYWYRQTLGQGPEFLTYFQNEAQLEKSRLLSDRFSAERPKGSFSTLEIQRTEQGDSAMYLCASSLAPGNNEQFFGPGTRLTVL.

The chain carries TRBV7-9 and TRBJ1-5, with 12 bases fitting TRBD1. V lost 5 bases, J lost 3 bases, and 11 bases stayed unmatched. There are 18 residues in the CDR3. In germline, CDR1 is SEHNR, CDR2 FQNEAQ (reference sequence). CDR3 residues: CASSQGTGGSLDNQPQHF. For the CDR3, the DNA is TGTGCCAGCAGCCAAGGGACAGGGGGCTCTCTGGACAATCAGCCCCAGCATTTT.

The count of this clone is one. The chain uses TRBV5-5 and TRBJ2-7, with 7 bases identical to TRBD2. V shed 2 bases and J 2 bases; nucleotides not matched to a gene: 10. Germline-derived CDR1 and CDR2 are SGHKS and YYEKEE (reference sequence). The CDR3 sequence is 16 residues long. CDR3 protein: CASSLSGMAGAYEQYF. CDR3 sequence (DNA): TGTGCCAGCAGCTTAAGTGGTATGGCGGGAGCCTACGAGCAGTACTTC.

The gene calls are TRBV6-5 and TRBJ2-7; 11 bases are shared with TRBD1. With 10 bases clipped from V and 12 bases from J, the junction kept 14 bases outside the gene matches. Germline V gene sequence: CDR1 MNHEY, CDR2 SVGAGI. CDR3 length equals 13 residues. This CDR3 reads CAIRGGQGAPVYF. CDR3 nucleotides: TGTGCCATCAGGGGCGGACAGGGGGCTCCCGTGTACTTC.

V usage is TRBV27 and J usage is TRBJ2-5, with a weak D call TRBD2 (5 bases). The CDR3 consists of 14 residues. V was cut by 6 bases and J by 4 bases, with 15 bases left in between. Germline V lookup: CDR1 MNHEY, CDR2 SMNVEV (reference sequence). The CDR3 nucleotides are TGTGCCAGCAGCTTGGGTAGTCGGGGAGAGACCCAGTACTTC. Protein product: CASSLGSRGETQYF.

The rearrangement links TRBV28 to TRBJ1-5, with D possibly TRBD1 on 5 matching bases. Per the germline V gene, CDR1 is MDHEN and CDR2 is SYDVKM. The CDR3 runs to 15 residues. V was cut by 7 bases and J by 1 base, with 14 bases left in between. CDR3 residues: CASTPLGASNQPQHF. For the CDR3, the DNA is TGTGCCAGCACCCCGCTAGGGGCGAGCAATCAGCCCCAGCATTTT.

The CDR3 DNA is TGTGCCAGCAGTCCCCCTCGGACAGGGGCCTGGAGGAGGACTGAAGCTTTCTTT. As protein: CASSPPRTGAWRRTEAFF. The chain links TRBV6-2 or TRBV6-3 to TRBJ1-1; 9 bases are shared with TRBD1. Germline CDR1 is MNHEY and CDR2 is SVGEGT. CDR3 size: 18 residues. V trimming: 5 bases; J trimming: 5 bases; junction bases outside the gene matches: 18.

The genes are TRBV18 and TRBJ2-3; TRBD2 agrees at 7 bases. The CDR3 runs to 16 residues. The trim removed 3 bases at V and 3 bases at J, leaving 9 bases unmatched. From germline, CDR1 is KGHSH and CDR2 LQKENI. CDR3 region: CASSPLQRGTTDTQYF. Here the CDR3 DNA reads TGTGCCAGCTCACCCCTCCAGCGGGGCACAACAGATACGCAGTATTTT.